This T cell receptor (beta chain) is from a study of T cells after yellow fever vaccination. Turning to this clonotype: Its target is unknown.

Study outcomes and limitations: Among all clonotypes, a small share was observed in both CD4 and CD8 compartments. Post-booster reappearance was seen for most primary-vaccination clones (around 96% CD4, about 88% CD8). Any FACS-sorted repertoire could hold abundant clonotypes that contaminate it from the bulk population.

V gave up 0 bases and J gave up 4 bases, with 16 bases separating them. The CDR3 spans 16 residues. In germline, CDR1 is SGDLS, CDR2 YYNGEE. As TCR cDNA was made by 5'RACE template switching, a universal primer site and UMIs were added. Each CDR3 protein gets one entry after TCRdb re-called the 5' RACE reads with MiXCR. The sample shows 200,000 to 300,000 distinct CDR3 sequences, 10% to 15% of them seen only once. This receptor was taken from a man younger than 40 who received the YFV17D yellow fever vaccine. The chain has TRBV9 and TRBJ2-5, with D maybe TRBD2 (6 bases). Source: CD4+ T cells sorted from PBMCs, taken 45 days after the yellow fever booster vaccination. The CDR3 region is CASSVGGPNGGETQYF. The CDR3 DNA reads TGTGCCAGCAGCGTAGGGGGACCTAACGGGGGAGAGACCCAGTACTTC.